These T cell receptor beta chains were read from a single sample in a study of T cell responses to AZD1222 COVID-19 vaccine. TCRdb's table, derived via immunoSEQ multiplex PCR, lists solely in-frame clones and lacks some. The repertoire holds 140,000 to 150,000 clones, with 75% to 90% as singletons. Here the sequenced sample was peripheral blood, taken on day 0 of AZD1222 vaccination. All receptors derive from an adult in good health. The CDR3 runs from the conserved cysteine through the conserved F or W.

CDR3 length | V gene | CDR3 protein
16 | TRBV30 | CAWAPPGPRGSYEQYF
13 | TRBV19 | CASSTPGNTEAFF
13 | TRBV10-3 | CAISAGGPDTQYF
15 | TRBV5-1 | CASSSPGPLGNEQFF
14 | TRBV29-1 | CSVAPRGWVYEQYF
12 | TRBV5-6 | CASSTGLRGQYF
18 | TRBV25-1 | CASAPTMYDPGEDYGYTF
18 | TRBV28 | CASSSRQGKGLAPYEQYF
15 | TRBV6-6 | CASSRGTGWNTEAFF
12 | TRBV13 | CASSLSRDGYTF
16 | TRBV9 | CASSVEGRRSNQPQHF
13 | TRBV27 | CASSFSNNYGYTF
12 | TRBV2 | CASEGPGGEQYF
12 | TRBV6-5 | CASQVSFYGYTF
16 | TRBV19 | CASSIHGQYSSYEQYF
14 | TRBV25-1 | CASREQGINQPQHF
13 | TRBV3-1/TRBV3-2 | CASSQGRAYEQYF
18 | TRBV18 | CASSPPGGRAVTNNEQFF
15 | TRBV7-6 | CASAEGSGRVDTQYF
10 | TRBV20-1 | CSARVREQFF
15 | TRBV19 | CASSILPGQYSPLHF
14 | TRBV24-1 | CATSDQPENTEAFF
16 | TRBV7-9 | CASSLAGQGARNEQFF
18 | TRBV19 | CASSINRQGLGSNQPQHF
13 | TRBV2 | CASLRGGNYGYTF
14 | TRBV2 | CASSQTTGGETQYF
12 | TRBV5-6 | CASSLPNEKLFF
15 | TRBV5-5 | CASSWIPIKNYGYTF
13 | TRBV27 | CASSLLVGDEQFF
14 | TRBV28 | CASTRDRTYNEQFF
16 | TRBV5-1 | CASRGLAGANTGELFF
16 | TRBV11-2 | CASSSSTGTSVYEQYF
14 | TRBV28 | CASSLSGVPYEQYF
14 | TRBV5-5 | CASSKIATNEKLFF
11 | TRBV12-3/TRBV12-4 | CALGWSAEAFF
14 | TRBV28 | CASSPRQGIYEQYF